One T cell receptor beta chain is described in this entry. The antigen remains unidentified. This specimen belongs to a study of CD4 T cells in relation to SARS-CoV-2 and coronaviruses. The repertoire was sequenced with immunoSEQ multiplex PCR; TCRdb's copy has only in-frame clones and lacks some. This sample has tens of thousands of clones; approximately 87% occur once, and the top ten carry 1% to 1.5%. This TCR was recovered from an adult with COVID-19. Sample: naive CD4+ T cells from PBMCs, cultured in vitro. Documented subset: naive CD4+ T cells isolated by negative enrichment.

The CDR3 region has the DNA TGTGCCAGCAGTTTACCAGTGCATACGCAGTATTTT. Amino acid sequence: CASSLPVHTQYF. The chain joins TRBV28 to TRBJ2-3; D ambiguous. From germline, CDR1 is MDHEN and CDR2 SYDVKM. The CDR3 runs to 12 residues. Between the trimmed V and J ends, which lost 2 bases and 7 bases, there was a span of 7 bases.